This TCR beta chain was found in a study of yellow fever vaccine responses in identical twins. Study-level findings and limits: Vaccine T cell responses of twins reportedly seemed partly convergent and partly personalized.

TCRdb reanalysed the RT-PCR reads using MiXCR and keeps one entry per CDR3 protein. The sample has about 13,000 distinct CDR3 sequences, 84% seen once. This clonotype came up a few times. Its antigen is unidentified. The CDR3 spans 14 residues. J gave up 2 bases and V 4 bases, and 2 bases lay outside the gene matches. The receptor's source is a woman between 18 and 29 years old who received the yellow fever vaccine. The chain carries TRBV12-3 or TRBV12-4 and TRBJ2-7; 10 bases match TRBD2. Sequenced material: T cells from blood (PBMCs), unsorted or a sorted subset (not recorded which), taken before or after yellow fever vaccination (not recorded which). CDR3 nucleotides: TGTGCCAGCAGTTCAAGCGGGGGGGCCTACGAGCAGTACTTC. Its protein is CASSSSGGAYEQYF.